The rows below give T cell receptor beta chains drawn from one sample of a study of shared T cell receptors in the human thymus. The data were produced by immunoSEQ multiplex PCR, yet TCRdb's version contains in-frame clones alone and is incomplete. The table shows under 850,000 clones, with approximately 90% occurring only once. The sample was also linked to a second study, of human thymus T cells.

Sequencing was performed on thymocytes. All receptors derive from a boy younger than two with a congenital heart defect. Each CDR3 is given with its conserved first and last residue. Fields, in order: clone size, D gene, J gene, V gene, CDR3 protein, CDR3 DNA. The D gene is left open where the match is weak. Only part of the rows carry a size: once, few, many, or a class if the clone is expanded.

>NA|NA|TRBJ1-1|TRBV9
CASSVARRGRLGTEAFF
TGTGCCAGCAGCGTAGCTAGGAGGGGACGGCTGGGCACTGAAGCTTTCTTT
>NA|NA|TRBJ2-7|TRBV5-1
CASSRGAGSYEQYF
TGCGCCAGCAGCCGGGGGGCAGGATCCTACGAGCAGTACTTC
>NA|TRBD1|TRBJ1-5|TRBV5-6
CASSQWPRDSLRSNQPQHF
TGTGCCAGCAGCCAATGGCCCCGGGACAGCCTAAGGAGCAATCAGCCCCAGCATTTT
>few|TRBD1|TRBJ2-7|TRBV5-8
CASSLGQGEKYF
TGTGCCAGCAGCTTGGGACAGGGAGAGAAGTACTTC
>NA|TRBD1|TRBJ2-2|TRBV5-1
CASMVTGGVGANTGELFF
TGCGCCAGCATGGTGACAGGGGGAGTCGGAGCGAACACCGGGGAGCTGTTTTTT
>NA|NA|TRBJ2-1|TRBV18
CASSPWGSSEQFF
TGTGCCAGCTCACCCTGGGGCAGTAGCGAGCAGTTCTTC
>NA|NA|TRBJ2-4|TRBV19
CASSFGKLPKNIQYF
TGTGCCAGTAGTTTCGGGAAGCTTCCCAAAAACATTCAGTACTTC
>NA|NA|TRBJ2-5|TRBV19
CASSSPRGGETQYF
TGTGCCAGTAGTTCCCCTAGGGGGGGAGAGACCCAGTACTTC
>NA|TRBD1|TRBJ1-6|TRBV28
CASSPRDRAQNSPLHF
TGTGCCAGCAGTCCCCGGGACAGGGCTCAGAATTCACCCCTCCACTTT
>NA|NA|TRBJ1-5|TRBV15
CATSRVGANRGPQHF
TGTGCCACCAGCAGAGTAGGAGCGAATCGTGGTCCCCAGCATTTT
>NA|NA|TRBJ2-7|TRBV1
CTSSPGLADHPYNYEQYF
TGCACCAGCAGCCCGGGACTAGCGGACCACCCCTATAACTACGAGCAGTACTTC
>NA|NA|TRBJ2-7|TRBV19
CASRETFAYEQYF
TGTGCCAGTCGAGAGACTTTCGCCTACGAGCAGTACTTC
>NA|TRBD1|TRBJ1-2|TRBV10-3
CAITGLTGDSNGYTF
TGTGCCATCACCGGTCTAACAGGGGACTCCAATGGCTACACCTTC
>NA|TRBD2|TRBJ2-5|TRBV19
CASTRTSGIGGETQYF
TGTGCCAGTACCAGGACTAGCGGGATCGGGGGAGAGACCCAGTACTTC
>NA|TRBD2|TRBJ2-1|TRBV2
CASSGSTSGRVPRDEQFF
TGTGCCAGCAGTGGGTCGACTAGCGGGAGAGTCCCGAGGGATGAGCAGTTCTTC
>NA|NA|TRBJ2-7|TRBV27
CASSLGDSSYEQYF
TGTGCCAGCAGTTTAGGGGACTCCTCCTACGAGCAGTACTTC
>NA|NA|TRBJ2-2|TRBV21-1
CASSKEKAAAPHTGELFF
TGTGCCAGCAGCAAAGAGAAAGCGGCGGCCCCCCACACCGGGGAGCTGTTTTTT
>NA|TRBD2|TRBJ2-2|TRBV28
CASSLGEREGPGELFF
TGTGCCAGCAGTCTTGGGGAGCGGGAGGGCCCCGGGGAGCTGTTTTTT
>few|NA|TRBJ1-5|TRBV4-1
CASSQDTGQARAGQPQHF
TGCGCCAGCAGCCAAGACACGGGACAAGCCCGGGCAGGTCAGCCCCAGCATTTT
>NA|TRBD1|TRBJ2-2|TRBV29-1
CSVEGDRGQTGLNTGELFF
TGCAGCGTTGAAGGGGACAGGGGGCAGACGGGCCTGAACACCGGGGAGCTGTTTTTT
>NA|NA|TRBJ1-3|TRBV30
CARTPLSGNTIYF
TGTGCCCGGACCCCTCTCTCTGGAAACACCATATATTTT
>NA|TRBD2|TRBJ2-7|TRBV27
CASKPLAGGPYEQYF
TGTGCCAGCAAACCACTAGCGGGAGGGCCCTACGAGCAGTACTTC
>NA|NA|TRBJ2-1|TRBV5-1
CASSFPGGNEQFF
TGCGCCAGCAGCTTCCCCGGCGGAAATGAGCAGTTCTTC
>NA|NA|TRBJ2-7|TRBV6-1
CASSEAGGYSYEQYF
TGTGCCAGCAGTGAAGCAGGGGGATACTCCTACGAGCAGTACTTC
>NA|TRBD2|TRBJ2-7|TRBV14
CASSQDRGGGPPDSDYEQYF
TGTGCCAGCAGCCAAGATCGGGGGGGAGGGCCGCCTGATTCGGATTACGAGCAGTACTTC
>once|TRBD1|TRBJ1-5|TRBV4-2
CASSHGTGGNQPQHF
TGTGCCAGCAGCCACGGGACAGGGGGCAATCAGCCCCAGCATTTT
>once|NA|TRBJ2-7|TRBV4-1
CASSRLHTGLPYEQYF
TGCGCCAGCAGCCGGCTCCATACAGGGCTCCCCTACGAGCAGTACTTC
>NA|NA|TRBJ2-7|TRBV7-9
CASSFWLPHPHYEQYF
TGTGCCAGCAGCTTTTGGTTGCCACACCCGCACTACGAGCAGTACTTC
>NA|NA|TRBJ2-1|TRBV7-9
CASTGEGRQGNEQFF
TGTGCCAGCACCGGGGAGGGCCGTCAGGGGAATGAGCAGTTCTTC
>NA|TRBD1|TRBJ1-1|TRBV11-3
CASSLEGTAMNTEAFF
TGTGCCAGCAGCTTAGAGGGGACAGCGATGAACACTGAAGCTTTCTTT
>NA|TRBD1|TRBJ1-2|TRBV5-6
CASSPNRGSYGYTF
TGTGCCAGCAGCCCTAACAGGGGATCCTATGGCTACACCTTC
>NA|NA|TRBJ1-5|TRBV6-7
CASSYRSGLSPNQPQHF
TGTGCCAGCAGTTACCGCAGCGGGTTGTCGCCTAATCAGCCCCAGCATTTT
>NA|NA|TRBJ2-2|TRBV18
CASSPSVGTGELFF
TGTGCCAGCTCCCCTAGCGTAGGCACCGGGGAGCTGTTTTTT
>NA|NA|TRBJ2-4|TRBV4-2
CASSPPGGVSTYPKEALAKNIQYF
TGTGCCAGCAGCCCTCCTGGAGGGGTTAGCACCTACCCCAAAGAGGCCTTAGCCAAAAACATTCAGTACTTC
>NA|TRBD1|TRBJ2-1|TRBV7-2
CASSSGTGYAYNEQFF
TGTGCCAGCAGCTCAGGGACAGGTTACGCCTACAATGAGCAGTTCTTC
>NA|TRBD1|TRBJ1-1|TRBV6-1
CASRPTGTGATEAFF
TGTGCCAGCAGACCTACCGGAACAGGGGCCACTGAAGCTTTCTTT
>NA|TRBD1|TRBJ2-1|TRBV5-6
CASSLVGQGLAYNEQFF
TGTGCCAGCAGCTTGGTGGGACAGGGATTGGCCTACAATGAGCAGTTCTTC
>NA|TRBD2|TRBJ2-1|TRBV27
CASSPFGGYTFYNEQFF
TGTGCCAGCAGCCCGTTCGGGGGGTACACCTTTTACAATGAGCAGTTCTTC
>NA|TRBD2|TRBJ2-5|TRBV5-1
CASSPSPQVAGGPETQYF
TGCGCCAGCAGCCCCTCACCCCAGGTAGCGGGAGGGCCGGAGACCCAGTACTTC
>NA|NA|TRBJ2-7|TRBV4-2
CASSQAGRGCEQYF
TGTGCCAGCAGCCAAGCGGGCAGGGGTTGCGAGCAGTACTTC